What follows describes a single TCR beta chain. Authors' processing steps: Estimates of nucleated cell counts were drawn from the amplification of reference gene primers. The data were produced by immunoSEQ multiplex PCR, yet TCRdb's version contains in-frame clones alone and is incomplete. The V and J calls and clone size are taken from that table; D and trimming were inferred from the DNA. The table has fewer than 150,000 clones, around 85% seen once. These data are taken from a study of blood T cell repertoires in COVID-19. About the study: Acute and convalescent COVID-19 samples came from the United States, Italy and Spain. PBMCs, B-cell-depleted T cells, or T cells were the source of the cDNA or gDNA that made up the material.

CDR3 size: 18 residues. CDR1 LGHNA and CDR2 YNFKEQ come from the germline V gene. The ends lost 0 bases at V and 0 bases at J; junction bases unmatched: 7. Sequences were obtained from peripheral blood. The receptor's source is a human donor in a cohort sampled during active COVID-19. This rearrangement joins TRBV4-2 to TRBJ2-4; 8 bases align to TRBD1. CDR3 sequence reads: CASSQDLPGQAAKNIQYF. The CDR3 DNA sequence: TGTGCCAGCAGCCAAGACCTCCCGGGACAGGCAGCCAAAAACATTCAGTACTTC.